This TCR beta chain derives from a study of shared clonotypes between healthy human individuals. Overall study context: The study used three CD4 naive, three CD4 memory, two CD8 naive and one CD8 memory plate per donor.

Germline V gene sequence: CDR1 SNHLY, CDR2 FYNNEI. CDR3 length: 15 residues. V trimming: 6 bases; J trimming: 4 bases; junction bases outside the gene matches: 5. Some clones are missing from TCRdb's copy, which holds only in-frame ones; the method was immunoSEQ multiplex PCR. The sample includes some 2,500,000 clones, about nine tenths seen only once; the top ten take 0.3% to 0.45%. V gene TRBV2 combines with J gene TRBJ2-7; 14 nucleotides line up with TRBD2. What was sequenced was naive CD4+ T cells from PBMCs. As to subset: CD45RA+ positively selected. The clonotype was recovered from a man aged 18 to 29 in good health. Some clones in this sample may be carry-over from other donors' samples. In nucleotides, the CDR3 is TGTGCCAGCAGGCCGGGACTAGCGGGAGATTACGAGCAGTACTTC. It specifies CASRPGLAGDYEQYF. Filled out from reference TRBV2 and TRBJ2-7, the complete variable domain reads EPEVTQTPSHQVTQMGQEVILRCVPISNHLYFYWYRQILGQKVEFLVSFYNNEISEKSEIFDDQFSVERPDGSNFTLKIRSTKLEDSAMYFCASRPGLAGDYEQYFGPGTRLTVT.